This entry lists 19 T cell receptor beta chains sequenced from one sample in a study of blood T cell repertoires in COVID-19. Here immunoSEQ multiplex PCR was the method, and the copy in TCRdb shows in-frame clones only, minus some. This sample yields over 110,000 clones, of which roughly 79% are seen a single time; over 8% belongs to the top ten. The sequenced sample was peripheral blood. The receptors were sampled from a human donor in a cohort sampled during active COVID-19.

V usage is TRBV19 and J usage is TRBJ2-6, with a possible D match to TRBD1 (6 bases). The CDR3 extends over 15 amino acids. V gave up 6 bases and J gave up 4 bases, with 13 bases separating them. CDR1 LNHDA and CDR2 SQIVND come from the germline V gene (reference sequence). CDR3 region: CASRTGPGGANVLTF. CDR3 DNA sequence: TGTGCCAGTAGGACAGGCCCCGGGGGGGCCAACGTCCTGACTTTC.

The J gene is TRBJ2-7, the V gene TRBV5-5; the match to TRBD2 covers 7 bases. Germline V gives CDR1 SGHKS, CDR2 YYEKEE (reference sequence). The CDR3 totals 16 residues. Trimming cost V 0 bases and J 2 bases; bases outside gene matches: 8. This CDR3 is CASSLAKTSSTYEQYF. The DNA of the CDR3 is TGTGCCAGCAGCTTGGCTAAGACTAGCTCCACCTACGAGCAGTACTTC.

This clone was counted between two and nine times. V gene TRBV19 combines with J gene TRBJ1-5; the match to TRBD1 covers 9 bases. The CDR3 covers 16 residues. V lost 2 bases and J lost 5; bases outside the gene matches: 7. Germline V CDR1 and CDR2: LNHDA, SQIVND (reference sequence). The CDR3 DNA is TGTGCCAGTAGTATACCGGGACAGGGAATGGATCAGCCCCAGCATTTT. Protein sequence: CASSIPGQGMDQPQHF.

The chain carries TRBV5-1 and TRBJ2-7; D not certain. This CDR3 spans 15 amino acids. The V end lost 7 bases, the J end lost 2 bases, and 19 bases lay between the germline ends. From germline, CDR1 is SGHRS and CDR2 YFSETQ. The CDR3 reads CASRPTPASPYEQYF. CDR3 bases: TGCGCCAGCCGCCCAACTCCCGCTTCTCCCTACGAGCAGTACTTC.

This clone was counted at least ten times. The J gene is TRBJ1-5, the V gene TRBV27; D remains unclear. Trimming removed 4 bases at V and 5 bases at J, with 9 bases between. The CDR3 runs to 13 residues. CDR1 MNHEY and CDR2 SMNVEV come from the germline V gene (reference sequence). This chain's CDR3 is CASSSLPDQPQHF. The CDR3, as DNA: TGTGCCAGCAGTTCGTTGCCAGATCAGCCCCAGCATTTT.

The rearrangement uses TRBV19 and TRBJ2-7, with 7 bases fitting TRBD2. V lost 5 bases, J lost 5 bases, and 9 bases stayed unmatched. CDR3 length: 14 residues. Germline CDR1 is LNHDA and CDR2 is SQIVND (reference sequence). CDR3 region: CASSLGLGGDEQYF. CDR3 coding DNA: TGTGCCAGTAGTTTAGGACTAGGAGGAGACGAGCAGTACTTC.

The chain couples TRBV28 to TRBJ1-1, with 7 bases that match TRBD1. Germline CDR1 and CDR2: MDHEN and SYDVKM. The CDR3 contains 14 residues. V lost 3 bases and J lost 0; bases outside the gene matches: 1. The CDR3 is CASSFQGVNTEAFF. Here the CDR3 DNA reads TGTGCCAGCAGTTTTCAGGGGGTGAACACTGAAGCTTTCTTT.

This clone was counted a few times. The chain has TRBV6-5 and TRBJ1-1; perhaps TRBD1 as D (5 bases). The CDR3 totals 14 residues. Germline lookup yields CDR1 MNHEY and CDR2 SVGAGI. Trimming cost V 6 bases and J 3 bases, with 14 bases left between them. This chain's CDR3 is CASRAGRLDTEAFF. The DNA for the CDR3 is TGTGCCAGCAGGGCAGGGAGGTTAGACACTGAAGCTTTCTTT.

The chain carries TRBV6-6 and TRBJ2-5; D is possibly TRBD2 (7 bases). Germline CDR1 is MNHNY and CDR2 is SVGAGI (reference sequence). Trimming removed 10 bases from V and 3 bases from J, with 18 bases in between. The CDR3 length is 14 residues. CDR3 in amino acids: CATAWRGGKETQYF. The CDR3 coding sequence is TGTGCCACAGCCTGGAGGGGGGGTAAAGAGACCCAGTACTTC.

This chain uses TRBV19 with TRBJ2-7; D call uncertain. The V gene's germline CDR1 is LNHDA and CDR2 SQIVND (reference sequence). V was clipped by 2 bases and J by 6 bases, with 11 bases between them. This CDR3 has 13 residues. CDR3 DNA: TGTGCCAGTAGTATAAAATATTTTTCCGAGCAGTACTTC. Amino acids: CASSIKYFSEQYF.

The chain couples TRBV19 to TRBJ2-5; D gene uncertain. Germline V gene data show CDR1 as LNHDA and CDR2 as SQIVND (reference sequence). There are 14 residues in the CDR3. V lost 3 bases and J lost 1, with 9 bases in between. DNA of the CDR3: TGTGCCAGTAGTATTGGCCGCGGCCAAGAGACCCAGTACTTC. Residues: CASSIGRGQETQYF.

The chain recombines TRBV28 with TRBJ1-5, with 7 bases aligning to TRBD1. Trimming took 3 bases from V and 3 from J; bases not matched to a gene: 5. The CDR3 is made up of 15 amino acids. CDR1 MDHEN and CDR2 SYDVKM come from the germline V gene. The CDR3 coding sequence is TGTGCCAGCAGTTTCTACAGGGGCATCAATCAGCCCCAGCATTTT. This sequence encodes CASSFYRGINQPQHF.

The CDR3 region is CASSLERIGTSGTYEQYF. In nucleotides, the CDR3 is TGTGCCAGCAGCTTAGAACGGATTGGGACTAGCGGTACCTACGAGCAGTACTTC. The gene calls are TRBV7-2 and TRBJ2-7, with 11 bases that match TRBD2. From germline, CDR1 is SGHTA and CDR2 FQGNSA. The V gene end was trimmed by 1 base and the J gene end by 2 bases; junction bases not matched to a gene: 10. CDR3 length: 18 amino acids.

The V call is TRBV19, the J call TRBJ2-7, with TRBD2 as a possible D gene (6 bases). The CDR3 has 12 residues. V was shortened by 10 bases and J by 3 bases, with 13 bases between the two germline ends. Looked up from germline, CDR1 is LNHDA and CDR2 is SQIVND (reference sequence). The CDR3 loop is CATRDFDYEQYF. The CDR3 nucleotides are TGTGCCACTCGGGACTTCGACTACGAGCAGTACTTC.

This clone has only one observation. The chain couples TRBV6-5 to TRBJ1-4; D might be TRBD1 (5 bases). V was cut by 0 bases and J by 5 bases, with 13 bases left in between. CDR3 length equals 16 residues. CDR1 is MNHEY and CDR2 is SVGAGI in the germline V gene. In DNA form, the CDR3 reads TGTGCCAGCAGTTACTCGAAAAGGGGCACAAATGAAAAACTGTTTTTT. Protein: CASSYSKRGTNEKLFF.

The V call is TRBV5-4, the J call TRBJ2-1; the match to TRBD2 covers 11 bases. V trimming: 1 base; J trimming: 6 bases; junction bases outside the gene matches: 3. Germline V gene sequence: CDR1 SGHNT, CDR2 YYREEE (reference sequence). The CDR3 extends over 15 amino acids. CDR3 residues: CASSLLAGGGNEQFF. In DNA, the CDR3 is TGTGCCAGCAGCTTGCTAGCGGGAGGCGGCAATGAGCAGTTCTTC.

The chain couples TRBV7-2 to TRBJ2-7, with 13 bases aligning to TRBD2. With V trimmed by 3 bases and J by 5 bases, 1 base remained unmatched. Germline CDR1 and CDR2: SGHTA and FQGNSA. CDR3 length equals 14 residues. The CDR3 here is CASSFGLAGDEQYF. The CDR3 nucleotides read TGTGCCAGCAGCTTCGGACTAGCGGGAGACGAGCAGTACTTC.

The CDR3 nucleotides read TGTGCCACCAGTGATGTCGAGCGCCGGGAGCTGTTTTTT. Its protein is CATSDVERRELFF. The chain combines TRBV24-1 with TRBJ2-2; D not certain. Trimming took 3 bases from V and 9 from J, leaving 10 bases between them. Germline assignment: CDR1 KGHDR and CDR2 SFDVKD. This CDR3 contains 13 residues.

The chain recombines TRBV24-1 with TRBJ2-5, with 7 positions matching TRBD1. This CDR3 region has 17 residues. CDR1 is KGHDR and CDR2 is SFDVKD in the germline V gene. V trimming: 4 bases; J trimming: 3 bases; junction bases outside the gene matches: 13. Here the CDR3 reads CATSELKTGSIEETQYF. The CDR3 DNA reads TGTGCCACCAGTGAGCTGAAGACAGGGAGCATCGAAGAGACCCAGTACTTC.